What follows are 14 T cell receptor beta chains derived from one specimen sequenced in a study of T-cell reconstitution after alpha-beta-depleted transplantation in children. During its preparation, the TCRbeta library received unique molecular identifiers. Using its own MiXCR run on the PCR reads, TCRdb lists one record per CDR3 protein. The repertoire holds around 500,000 distinct CDR3 sequences, with around 13% as singletons. The material sequenced was PBMCs from the stem cell graft donor, taken from the stem cell graft. The receptors were gathered from a human donor who donated a stem cell graft to a child with combined immunodeficiency.

This clonotype was observed many times. V gene TRBV12-3 or TRBV12-4 combines with J gene TRBJ2-7, with 7 nucleotides matching TRBD2. The CDR3 consists of 14 residues. V shed 5 bases, J shed 2 bases, and the junction held 6 bases outside the gene matches. CDR3: CASSPLGLAYEQYF. CDR3 DNA: TGTGCCAGCAGTCCCTTAGGACTAGCCTACGAGCAGTACTTC.

The rearrangement uses TRBV20-1 and TRBJ2-3; TRBD1 aligns across 9 bases. V was pared by 2 bases and J by 6 bases, with 9 bases of the junction left unmatched. The germline gives CDR1 DFQATT, CDR2 SNEGSKA (reference sequence). The CDR3 extends over 15 amino acids. CDR3 in DNA: TGCAGTGCTAGACCGGGACAGGGATCCGGGGATACGCAGTATTTT. Its protein product is CSARPGQGSGDTQYF.

This clonotype occurred many times. The chain recombines TRBV3-1 with TRBJ2-1; TRBD2 aligns across 7 bases. The J segment lost 3 bases and the V segment lost 3 bases, leaving 8 bases of the junction unmatched. Germline V gene sequence: CDR1 LGHDT, CDR2 YNNKEL (reference sequence). The CDR3 is 16 residues long. The CDR3 DNA reads as TGTGCCAGCAGCCACCCCCGGGCGGGAGACTACAATGAGCAGTTCTTC. This translates into CASSHPRAGDYNEQFF.

This rearrangement joins TRBV10-2 to TRBJ2-6; the D gene is possibly TRBD2 (5 bases). Germline CDR1 is WSHSY and CDR2 is SAAADI. The V gene lost 5 bases and the J gene lost 8 bases, with 22 bases spanning the gap. The CDR3 extends over 17 amino acids. The CDR3 loop reads CASSPDGELVSPNVLTF. Here the CDR3 DNA reads TGCGCCAGCAGTCCTGACGGGGAGCTAGTTAGTCCCAACGTCCTGACTTTC.

The chain joins TRBV10-3 to TRBJ2-5, with D hard to call. The CDR3 has 14 residues. V dropped 0 bases and J dropped 5 bases, with 10 bases sitting between them. Looked up from germline, CDR1 is ENHRY and CDR2 is SYGVKD. DNA of the CDR3: TGTGCCATCAGTGAGTCATTGGGATCCGAGACCCAGTACTTC. It specifies CAISESLGSETQYF.

The chain has TRBV29-1 and TRBJ2-1; tentatively, D is TRBD1 or TRBD2 (5 bases each). Germline assignment: CDR1 SQVTM and CDR2 ANQGSEA. The CDR3 extends over 11 amino acids. The CDR3 region is CSWVGGNEQFF. DNA for the CDR3: TGCAGTTGGGTTGGGGGCAATGAGCAGTTCTTC.

This clonotype has more than one count but fewer than ten. J is TRBJ2-2 and V is TRBV6-1; D is undetermined. The length of the CDR3 is 14 residues. Germline V CDR1 and CDR2: MNHNS, SASEGT. The ends were cut back, 6 bases at V and 3 bases at J, with 11 bases in the middle. The DNA for the CDR3 is TGTGCCAGCAGGAAAAGTCTGGACACCGGGGAGCTGTTTTTT. Its translation is CASRKSLDTGELFF.

This chain links TRBV11-1 with TRBJ2-3; 11 nucleotides line up with TRBD2. This CDR3 contains 18 residues. Losses at the gene ends were 6 bases for V and 4 bases for J; bases not matched to a gene: 15. CDR1 and CDR2 (germline): SGHAT, FQDESV (reference sequence). The CDR3 loop is CASSTARLAGLGADTQYF. CDR3 coding DNA: TGTGCCAGCAGTACGGCGAGACTAGCGGGACTAGGGGCAGATACGCAGTATTTT.

The chain uses TRBV5-1 and TRBJ2-1; D may correspond to TRBD1 or TRBD2 (5 bases each). CDR3 length equals 16 residues. The germline V and J ends were trimmed by 1 base and 7 bases, with 18 bases remaining between them. Germline CDR1 is SGHRS and CDR2 is YFSETQ. CDR3 protein: CASSLSLGLGENEQFF. CDR3 nucleotide sequence: TGCGCCAGCAGCTTGAGTCTGGGTTTGGGGGAGAATGAGCAGTTCTTC.

The sample holds many counts of this clonotype. The chain is built from TRBV12-3 or TRBV12-4 and TRBJ2-7; no clear D gene. Trimming shortened V by 4 bases and J by 5 bases, and 15 bases separated the two germline ends. This CDR3 is 14 amino acids long. The CDR3: CASSSGTNANEQYF. The CDR3 nucleotides are TGTGCCAGCAGTTCAGGAACTAATGCTAACGAGCAGTACTTC.

As concerns this clonotype: A much more abundant neighbour one base away suggests this may be a read error. This chain joins TRBV20-1 and TRBJ2-1; 7 nucleotides agree with TRBD1. The J segment lost 8 bases and the V segment lost 3 bases, leaving 13 bases of the junction unmatched. The length of the CDR3 is 15 residues. CDR1 and CDR2 from the germline V gene are DFQATT and SNEGSKA (reference sequence). In nucleotides, the CDR3 is TGCAGTGCTAGTCCCCTGACAGGGATGTACGATGAGCAGTTCTTC. Translation gives CSASPLTGMYDEQFF.

The genes are TRBV20-1 and TRBJ2-2; no reliable D call. This CDR3 has 13 amino acids. CDR1 and CDR2 from the germline V gene are DFQATT and SNEGSKA (reference sequence). Between the trimmed V and J ends, which lost 6 bases and 4 bases, there was a span of 12 bases. The CDR3 here is CSARPPSTGELFF. The CDR3 DNA reads TGCAGTGCCCGGCCACCGAGCACCGGGGAGCTGTTTTTT.

This clonotype has more than one count but fewer than ten. Here the CDR3 DNA reads TGTGCCAGCACCCAGGGGGTCTACAATGAGCAGTTCTTC. Encoded protein: CASTQGVYNEQFF. The J gene is TRBJ2-1, the V gene TRBV7-2, with TRBD1 matching 7 bases. Germline CDR1 SGHTA, CDR2 FQGNSA. The junction had 3 bases not matched to a gene; V was cut back by 7 bases and J by 3 bases. The CDR3 is made up of 13 amino acids.

This clonotype has a count of ten or more. The chain is built from TRBV20-1 and TRBJ2-5, with TRBD2 as a possible D gene (6 bases). Germline V gives CDR1 DFQATT, CDR2 SNEGSKA (reference sequence). The CDR3 has 14 residues. The ends were cut back, 0 bases at V and 5 bases at J, with 13 bases in the middle. Written as DNA, the CDR3 is TGCAGTGCTAGAGATCGGGGAGGTTGGGAGACCCAGTACTTC. Translating gives CSARDRGGWETQYF.